These 21 T cell receptor beta chains originate from one sample sequenced in a study of metastatic and nonmetastatic thyroid tumors (dated by TCRdb to the early 2020s). Before undergoing thyroid surgery, none of the patients had been given any kind of treatment. Library preparation employed PCR. Reads for this sample came from an Illumina HiSeq 4000. Using fastp at Q25 and MiXCR, TCRdb reprocessed the public reads and kept productive beta chains. The sample table holds tens of thousands of clones, of which roughly 17% were seen once. The ten largest clones take up about 6.5% of the sample. What was sequenced was blood. The receptor source for this set is a male donor with papillary thyroid cancer or a benign thyroid nodule (not recorded which). Some clones in this sample may be carry-over from other donors' samples.

This clone was observed at least ten times. The chain uses TRBV20-1 and TRBJ1-4; 9 nucleotides line up with TRBD1. V gave up 3 bases and J gave up 4 bases; unmatched junction bases: 9. The CDR3 loop spans 16 amino acids. The germline V gene has CDR1 DFQATT and CDR2 SNEGSKA (reference sequence). For the CDR3, the DNA is TGCAGTGCTAGGGACCCACCGGGACAGGGTAATGAAAAACTGTTTTTT. Translation: CSARDPPGQGNEKLFF.

This clone has a count of ten or more. The gene calls are TRBV4-1 and TRBJ1-5; D call uncertain. Trimming pared 4 bases from V and 0 bases from J, leaving 10 bases between. Germline assignment: CDR1 MGHRA and CDR2 YSYEKL. CDR3 length equals 15 residues. The chain's CDR3 is CASSPMEYSNQPQHF. The CDR3 bases are TGCGCCAGCAGCCCCATGGAGTATAGCAATCAGCCCCAGCATTTT.

This clone appeared many times. The CDR3 nucleotides are TGTGCCACCGAAGACAGACCTAGCTCCTACAATGAGCAGTTCTTC. Residues: CATEDRPSSYNEQFF. This rearrangement joins TRBV24-1 to TRBJ2-1; D might be TRBD1 (5 bases). Trimming took 9 bases from V and 0 from J, leaving 14 bases between them. Germline values: CDR1 KGHDR, CDR2 SFDVKD. The CDR3 spans 15 residues.

The V call is TRBV28, the J call TRBJ2-1; a weak D match, TRBD1 (5 bases). The CDR3 has 14 amino acids. Deletions cut 8 bases from V and 4 bases from J, with 15 bases between. The germline CDR1 and CDR2 sequences are MDHEN and SYDVKM. CDR3 DNA: TGTGCCAGCGCCTCCACGACAGCGTACAATGAGCAGTTCTTC. Translating gives CASASTTAYNEQFF.

This clone was recorded at least ten times. The rearrangement links TRBV11-2 to TRBJ2-1, with a possible D match to TRBD2 (5 bases). Looked up from germline, CDR1 is SGHAT and CDR2 is FQNNGV. V was pared by 4 bases and J by 6 bases, with 10 bases between. This CDR3 is 13 amino acids long. CDR3 loop: CASSWKSGNEQFF. The CDR3 DNA is TGTGCCAGCAGCTGGAAGAGCGGCAATGAGCAGTTCTTC.

This clone was counted ten times or more. This chain connects TRBV7-8 to TRBJ1-5; D is uncertain. Germline V lookup: CDR1 SGHVS, CDR2 FQNEAQ. With 3 bases removed from V and 7 bases from J, the gap between germline ends came to 13 bases. The CDR3 spans 14 residues. CDR3 bases: TGTGCCAGCAGCTTTGACGGGCCACGGCAGCCCCAGCATTTT. Protein: CASSFDGPRQPQHF.

This clone was seen many times. This chain joins TRBV7-3 and TRBJ1-2; D might be TRBD1 (6 bases). Germline loops: CDR1 SGHTA, CDR2 FQGTGA. V was clipped by 5 bases and J by 2 bases, with 18 bases between them. The CDR3 contains 16 residues. Written as DNA, the CDR3 is TGTGCCAGCAGCGAGAACGTGCGGGACAACAACTATGGCTACACCTTC. This translates into CASSENVRDNNYGYTF.

This clone has only one observation. The chain links TRBV11-1 to TRBJ2-1; unclear D gene. CDR1 SGHAT and CDR2 FQDESV come from the germline V gene (reference sequence). This CDR3 spans 12 amino acids. The germline V and J ends were trimmed by 5 bases and 3 bases, with 5 bases remaining between them. CDR3 sequence (DNA): TGTGCCAGCAGCAGCGACTACAATGAGCAGTTCTTC. This codes for CASSSDYNEQFF.

This clone was counted ten times or more. The chain combines TRBV6-1 with TRBJ2-1; no definite D call. There are 15 residues in the CDR3. V was shortened by 6 bases and J by 3 bases, with 15 bases between the two germline ends. CDR1 is MNHNS and CDR2 is SASEGT in the germline V gene. In DNA, the CDR3 is TGTGCCAGCAGCCCCCTCCCGGGCGGCTACAATGAGCAGTTCTTC. It is translated as CASSPLPGGYNEQFF.

Ten or more counts support this clone. The rearrangement uses TRBV2 and TRBJ1-1; D is unclear. CDR3 size: 11 residues. V gave up 1 base and J gave up 8 bases, with 5 bases separating them. Germline assignment: CDR1 SNHLY and CDR2 FYNNEI. CDR3 DNA sequence: TGTGCCAGCAGTGAAGGCAGGGAAGCTTTCTTT. Translating gives CASSEGREAFF.

This clone has at least ten counts. The chain combines TRBV9 with TRBJ2-3; 7 nucleotides line up with TRBD1. V was clipped by 3 bases and J by 2 bases; unmatched bases: 6. CDR1 is SGDLS and CDR2 is YYNGEE in the germline V gene. This CDR3 is built from 15 residues. As DNA, the CDR3 is TGTGCCAGCAGCGCTACAGGGGCAAACACAGATACGCAGTATTTT. It is translated as CASSATGANTDTQYF.

The genes are TRBV11-3 and TRBJ1-1; D is uncertain. The CDR3 is 13 residues long. CDR1 and CDR2 (germline): SGHNT, YENEEA. Trimming stripped 5 bases from V and 1 base from J, with 8 bases between. The CDR3 loop is CASSRQQNTEAFF. The CDR3 DNA is TGTGCCAGCAGCCGCCAACAGAACACTGAAGCTTTCTTT.

This clone was found many times. This chain uses TRBV27 with TRBJ1-1, with D perhaps TRBD1 (5 bases). The CDR3 runs to 14 residues. CDR1 MNHEY and CDR2 SMNVEV come from the germline V gene (reference sequence). Trimming took 3 bases from V and 5 from J, leaving 13 bases between them. The CDR3 loop is CASSLMGGRTEAFF. CDR3 in DNA: TGTGCCAGCAGTTTGATGGGGGGAAGGACTGAAGCTTTCTTT.

This clone was observed many times. The rearrangement joins TRBV5-6 to TRBJ1-2; the D gene is possibly TRBD1 (6 bases). V was pared by 0 bases and J by 4 bases, with 16 bases between. Germline loops: CDR1 SGHDT, CDR2 YYEEEE. This CDR3 has 16 amino acids. CDR3 nucleotide sequence: TGTGCCAGCAGCTTGGCTCCCGGGGGCGATTTCTATGGCTACACCTTC. Its translation: CASSLAPGGDFYGYTF.

This clone was recorded many times. V usage is TRBV7-3 and J usage is TRBJ2-7; TRBD2 matches at 8 bases. J gave up 5 bases and V 5 bases, and 8 bases lay outside the gene matches. Germline CDR1 and CDR2: SGHTA and FQGTGA. This CDR3 region has 14 residues. The CDR3 loop is CASSRGVGGDEQYF. In DNA, the CDR3 is TGTGCCAGCAGCCGTGGGGTCGGGGGGGACGAGCAGTACTTC. Full variable domain (remainder filled in from reference TRBV7-3 and TRBJ2-7): GAGVSQTPSNKVTEKGKYVELRCDPISGHTALYWYRQSLGQGPEFLIYFQGTGAADDSGLPNDRFFAVRPEGSVSTLKIQRTERGDSAVYLCASSRGVGGDEQYFGPGTRLTVT.

This clone appeared many times. This rearrangement joins TRBV7-9 to TRBJ2-3, with D possibly being TRBD1 (6 bases). The germline V and J ends were trimmed by 5 bases and 9 bases, with 12 bases remaining between them. Germline CDR1 and CDR2: SEHNR and FQNEAQ (reference sequence). This CDR3 is built from 12 residues. CDR3 sequence: CASSPGAGTQYF. CDR3 bases: TGTGCCAGCAGCCCAGGGGCTGGCACGCAGTATTTT.

The table lists this clone with many counts. The chain has TRBV20-1 and TRBJ1-1; perhaps TRBD1 as D (5 bases). The V gene's germline CDR1 is DFQATT and CDR2 SNEGSKA (reference sequence). Trimming removed 5 bases at V and 5 bases at J, with 15 bases between. The CDR3 runs to 13 residues. The CDR3 loop is CSAPPGAGTEAFF. CDR3 nucleotide sequence: TGCAGTGCTCCCCCCGGGGCAGGGACTGAAGCTTTCTTT.

As regards this clone: One junction end disagrees with the germline gene, perhaps due to a read error. V usage is TRBV7-9 and J usage is TRBJ2-2; D ambiguous. The CDR3 extends over 15 amino acids. Germline V gene data show CDR1 as SEHNR and CDR2 as FQNEAQ (reference sequence). The CDR3 DNA reads as TGCGCCAGCAGCTTCGCTATCGAGGACACCGGGGAGCTGTTTTTT. It specifies CASSFAIEDTGELFF.

This clone showed up many times. The chain employs TRBV7-3 and TRBJ2-3, with TRBD2 as a possible D gene (6 bases). The CDR3 consists of 15 residues. The germline gives CDR1 SGHTA, CDR2 FQGTGA. V was clipped by 5 bases and J by 4 bases, with 16 bases between them. Written as DNA, the CDR3 is TGTGCCAGCAGCCAGGGACTCTGGAGGGCAGATACGCAGTATTTT. As protein: CASSQGLWRADTQYF.

This clone was observed many times. V is TRBV3-1 and J is TRBJ2-7, with 11 positions matching TRBD2. After removal of 3 bases from V and 5 bases from J, the junction contained 3 bases not matched to a gene. This CDR3 is 14 amino acids long. Germline CDR1 reads LGHDT; CDR2 reads YNNKEL (reference sequence). CDR3 residues: CASSHGTSGDEQYF. The CDR3 nucleotides read TGTGCCAGCAGCCATGGGACTAGCGGAGACGAGCAGTACTTC.

This clone is deemed medium-sized. The chain couples TRBV28 to TRBJ1-1, with unresolved D. Germline values: CDR1 MDHEN, CDR2 SYDVKM. This CDR3 is 13 amino acids long. V lost 7 bases and J 3 bases, leaving 12 bases between the germline ends. Here the CDR3 reads CASTSYLDTEAFF. The CDR3 region has the DNA TGTGCCAGCACCTCCTACTTAGACACTGAAGCTTTCTTT. The full variable domain, completed using reference TRBV28 and TRBJ1-1, is DVKVTQSSRYLVKRTGEKVFLECVQDMDHENMFWYRQDPGLGLRLIYFSYDVKMKEKGDIPEGYSVSREKKERFSLILESASTNQTSMYLCASTSYLDTEAFFGQGTRLTVV.